This paragraph reports one T cell receptor (beta chain). Its antigen remains unknown. Sequenced by immunoSEQ multiplex PCR; TCRdb stores in-frame clones only, minus some. The sample shows around 60,000 clones, roughly 80% of them seen only once. As to time point: week 35, safety follow-up. The vaccine gave 300 ug of a 20-mer mutant IDH1 peptide subcutaneously per dose. Eight vaccinations reached patients in weeks 1, 3, 5, 7, 11, 15, 19 and 23. This specimen belongs to a study of a mutant IDH1 vaccine in newly diagnosed glioma. Overall study: Vaccines were begun 4-6 weeks after radiotherapy alone, or with temozolomide cycles. Patients got radiotherapy, temozolomide, or both beforehand, and most got both.

Germline V lookup: CDR1 LGHNA, CDR2 YNFKEQ. The CDR3 contains 17 residues. V gave up 1 base and J gave up 0 bases, with 15 bases separating them. The study, taken as a whole, reports: Induction of immune responses by the vaccine occurred in about 95% of patients.

This chain links TRBV4-2 with TRBJ1-1, with D perhaps matching TRBD1 (5 bases). The sample consisted of PBMCs, taken from a glioma patient whose treatment included an IDH1 peptide vaccine. The receptor's source is a man aged 35-49 years with glioma. In DNA, the CDR3 is TGTGCCAGCAGCCAAGGGATAGGGTGGGGGATGAACACTGAAGCTTTCTTT. The encoded protein is CASSQGIGWGMNTEAFF.